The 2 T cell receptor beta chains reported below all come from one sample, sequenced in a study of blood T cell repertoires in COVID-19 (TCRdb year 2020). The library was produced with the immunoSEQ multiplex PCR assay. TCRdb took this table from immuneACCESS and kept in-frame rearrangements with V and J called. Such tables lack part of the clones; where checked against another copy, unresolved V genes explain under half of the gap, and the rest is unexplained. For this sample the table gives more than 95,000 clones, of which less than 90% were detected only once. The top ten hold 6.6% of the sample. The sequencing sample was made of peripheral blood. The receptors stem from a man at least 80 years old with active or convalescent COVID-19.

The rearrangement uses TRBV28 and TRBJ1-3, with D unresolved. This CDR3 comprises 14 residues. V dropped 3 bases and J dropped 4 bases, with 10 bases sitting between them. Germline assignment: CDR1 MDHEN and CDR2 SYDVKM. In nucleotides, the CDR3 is TGTGCCAGCAGTTTGGGCGGAGGCGGAAACACCATATATTTT. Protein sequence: CASSLGGGGNTIYF.

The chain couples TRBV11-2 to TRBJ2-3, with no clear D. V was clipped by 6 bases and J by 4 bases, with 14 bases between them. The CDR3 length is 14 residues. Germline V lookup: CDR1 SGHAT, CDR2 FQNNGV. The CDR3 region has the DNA TGTGCCAGCAGGACGGCCCTGGGCCCAGATACGCAGTATTTT. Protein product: CASRTALGPDTQYF. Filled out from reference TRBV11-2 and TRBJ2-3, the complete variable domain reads EAGVAQSPRYKIIEKRQSVAFWCNPISGHATLYWYQQILGQGPKLLIQFQNNGVVDDSQLPKDRFSAERLKGVDSTLKIQPAKLEDSAVYLCASRTALGPDTQYFGPGTRLTVL.